This passage covers 9 T cell receptor beta chains from one sample sequenced in a study of cytomegalovirus exposure and HLA in healthy donors (dated by TCRdb to the late 2010s). Receptor amplification or capture employed the immunoSEQ multiplex PCR assay. The multiplex PCR relied on a mix of 60 forward primers for TCR Vbeta segments and 13 reverse primers for TCR Jbeta segments. As stored in TCRdb, this immuneACCESS dataset retains in-frame rearrangements with V and J assigned. A fraction of the clones does not appear; measured against another copy, unresolved V genes explain less than half of the discrepancy, and the remainder lacks a known reason. The sample records 150,000 to 200,000 clones, around 88% of which are singletons. The top ten constitute approximately 0.85% of the sample. Sequencing was performed on PBMCs. These receptors were obtained from a woman in her thirties in good health and CMV-seronegative.

J is TRBJ2-2 and V is TRBV4-1; TRBD1 aligns across 10 bases. From germline, CDR1 is MGHRA and CDR2 YSYEKL. The CDR3 runs to 17 residues. V gave up 0 bases and J gave up 4 bases; unmatched junction bases: 5. The CDR3 loop is CASSQDIWTGGTGELFF. The CDR3, as DNA: TGCGCCAGCAGCCAAGATATTTGGACAGGGGGCACCGGGGAGCTGTTTTTT.

The table lists this clone with a few counts. The chain recombines TRBV6-1 with TRBJ2-7; perhaps TRBD2 as D (6 bases). V was shortened by 8 bases and J by 4 bases, with 12 bases between the two germline ends. Germline values: CDR1 MNHNS, CDR2 SASEGT. The CDR3 covers 12 residues. For the CDR3, the DNA is TGTGCCAGCGGAGGGCTGTCTTACGAGCAGTACTTC. Translated: CASGGLSYEQYF.

DNA for the CDR3: TGTGCCAGCAGCCCATTACAGGGGGTCTACGAGCAGTACTTC. Its translation: CASSPLQGVYEQYF. The rearrangement uses TRBV28 and TRBJ2-7; 8 bases are shared with TRBD1. V was clipped by 6 bases and J by 3 bases; unmatched bases: 7. The germline gives CDR1 MDHEN, CDR2 SYDVKM. This CDR3 contains 14 residues.

This chain uses TRBV9 with TRBJ2-1, with 9 bases matching TRBD2. Germline CDR1 reads SGDLS; CDR2 reads YYNGEE. V gave up 0 bases and J gave up 4 bases; unmatched junction bases: 5. The CDR3 totals 16 residues. CDR3 sequence (DNA): TGTGCCAGCAGCGTAGTTAGTAGCGGGGGTTACAATGAGCAGTTCTTC. This gives the protein CASSVVSSGGYNEQFF.

This clone was detected once. The chain has TRBV5-1 and TRBJ2-3; 16 nucleotides match TRBD2. Germline V gene sequence: CDR1 SGHRS, CDR2 YFSETQ. Trimming removed 3 bases from V and 1 base from J; junction bases left unmatched: 5. CDR3 length: 18 residues. The CDR3 here is CASSSWGLAGGRTDTQYF. In DNA form, the CDR3 reads TGCGCCAGCAGCTCGTGGGGACTAGCGGGGGGGCGCACAGATACGCAGTATTTT. The variable domain in full, completed from reference TRBV5-1 and TRBJ2-3, reads KAGVTQTPRYLIKTRGQQVTLSCSPISGHRSVSWYQQTPGQGLQFLFEYFSETQRNKGNFPGRFSGRQFSNSRSEMNVSTLELGDSALYLCASSSWGLAGGRTDTQYFGPGTRLTVL.

The V call is TRBV18, the J call TRBJ1-1, with 9 bases matching TRBD1. V shed 3 bases, J shed 11 bases, and the junction held 7 bases outside the gene matches. This CDR3 comprises 13 residues. Germline CDR1 is KGHSH and CDR2 is LQKENI. The CDR3: CASSPPGQGDAFF. DNA for the CDR3: TGTGCCAGCTCACCCCCGGGACAGGGCGATGCTTTCTTT.

This clone showed up just once. The J gene is TRBJ2-1, the V gene TRBV27, with D possibly being TRBD2 (5 bases). The CDR3 contains 18 residues. The V gene lost 5 bases and the J gene lost 0 bases, with 20 bases spanning the gap. Germline CDR1 reads MNHEY; CDR2 reads SMNVEV (reference sequence). The CDR3 nucleotides are TGTGCCAGCAGTCCCTTCTTCCTCGGGGTTAGCTCCTACAATGAGCAGTTCTTC. Its translation: CASSPFFLGVSSYNEQFF.

This chain links TRBV19 with TRBJ1-2; D ambiguous. V lost 9 bases, J lost 4 bases, and 18 bases lay in between. CDR1 is LNHDA, CDR2 SQIVND, per germline (reference sequence). This CDR3 is 14 amino acids long. DNA of the CDR3: TGTGCCAGCCAACCCCGGGAGGCTAGCTATGGCTACACCTTC. This sequence encodes CASQPREASYGYTF.

The chain is built from TRBV5-1 and TRBJ2-5; D is ambiguous. The DNA end is more similar to TRBJ2-7, so the J call may be wrong. CDR1 and CDR2 from the germline V gene are SGHRS and YFSETQ. The CDR3 sequence is 13 residues long. Here the CDR3 DNA reads TGCGCCAGCAGCTTGGGCGGCAACTACGAGCAGTACTTC. Translating gives CASSLGGNYEQYF.